These 24 T cell receptor beta chains came from one sample sequenced in a study of Graves' ophthalmopathy and Graves' hyperthyroidism. RNA served as the template for amplifying TCR beta CDR3 regions. HTBI primers were used in a first-round RT-PCR, which preceded a second-round multiplex PCR. TCRdb fed the multiplex PCR reads into MiXCR, producing one record per CDR3 protein. The sample has some 350,000 distinct CDR3 sequences; about a sixth are singletons. The sample taken for sequencing was peripheral blood. The source is an adult woman with stable Graves' hyperthyroidism.

This clonotype was detected ten times or more. The chain recombines TRBV28 with TRBJ1-1, with D perhaps matching TRBD1 (5 bases). V was clipped by 5 bases and J by 5 bases, with 24 bases between them. This CDR3 has 17 amino acids. Germline assignment: CDR1 MDHEN and CDR2 SYDVKM. CDR3: CASSPSHLDLKGTEAFF. The DNA for the CDR3 is TGTGCCAGCAGTCCCTCCCACTTAGACCTTAAGGGGACTGAAGCTTTCTTT.

This clonotype was seen many times. The chain links TRBV7-9 to TRBJ2-7; a weak D match, TRBD2 (6 bases). Trimming left V 2 bases short and J 5 bases short, with 19 bases between. CDR1 is SEHNR and CDR2 is FQNEAQ in the germline V gene (reference sequence). The CDR3 extends over 16 amino acids. The CDR3 nucleotides read TGTGCCAGCAGCTTATGGGGCAGGGACTTCGTTGACGAGCAGTACTTC. Encoded protein: CASSLWGRDFVDEQYF.

This clonotype showed up many times. This chain uses TRBV12-3 or TRBV12-4 with TRBJ1-1; D is unclear. Trimming took 6 bases from V and 0 from J, leaving 8 bases between them. The CDR3 length is 13 residues. The chain's CDR3 is CASRHSMNTEAFF. DNA for the CDR3: TGTGCCAGCAGGCACTCAATGAACACTGAAGCTTTCTTT.

This clonotype was seen repeatedly, ten times or more. This rearrangement joins TRBV28 to TRBJ1-2, with D hard to call. Germline V gives CDR1 MDHEN, CDR2 SYDVKM. V was trimmed by 6 bases and J by 4 bases, leaving 12 bases between them. This CDR3 region has 13 residues. CDR3 coding DNA: TGTGCCAGCAGCCGATCAGACCGCTATGGCTACACCTTC. This encodes CASSRSDRYGYTF.

This clonotype was recorded at least ten times. This chain links TRBV6-2 or TRBV6-3 with TRBJ2-7; 9 bases agree with TRBD2. There are 14 residues in the CDR3. Trimming removed 5 bases from V and 3 bases from J; junction bases left unmatched: 5. Germline loops: CDR1 MNHEY, CDR2 SVGEGT. CDR3 residues: CASSTTSGHYEQYV. The DNA for the CDR3 is TGTGCCAGCAGTACAACTAGCGGGCACTACGAGCAGTACGTC.

This clonotype was seen ten or more times. The V call is TRBV28, the J call TRBJ2-1; maybe TRBD1 (5 bases). CDR1 is MDHEN and CDR2 is SYDVKM in the germline V gene. V gave up 5 bases and J gave up 0 bases, with 14 bases separating them. CDR3 length: 16 residues. CDR3 nucleotide sequence: TGTGCCAGCAGTCAAAGGGGCTACATCTCCTACAATGAGCAGTTCTTC. It encodes CASSQRGYISYNEQFF.

This clonotype has at least ten counts. The V and J genes are TRBV3-1 and TRBJ1-2; no clear D. The CDR3 extends over 14 amino acids. Trimming removed 4 bases at V and 2 bases at J, with 11 bases between. Germline V lookup: CDR1 LGHDT, CDR2 YNNKEL (reference sequence). CDR3 coding DNA: TGTGCCAGCAGCCGGGCCGGGCACAACTATGGCTACACCTTC. Translating it yields CASSRAGHNYGYTF.

The chain uses TRBV20-1 and TRBJ1-1; no firm D call. CDR1 is DFQATT, CDR2 SNEGSKA, per germline (reference sequence). V gave up 2 bases and J gave up 3 bases, with 10 bases separating them. The length of the CDR3 is 13 residues. DNA for the CDR3: TGCAGTGCTAGAAGCCGAGGGCACACTGAAGCTTTCTTT. Translating it yields CSARSRGHTEAFF.

Here the CDR3 reads CASSLQLTGHYEQYF. The CDR3 region has the DNA TGTGCCAGCAGTCTACAACTGACAGGGCATTACGAGCAGTACTTC. The chain combines TRBV27 with TRBJ2-7; 7 nucleotides agree with TRBD1. Looked up from germline, CDR1 is MNHEY and CDR2 is SMNVEV (reference sequence). Trimming took 5 bases from V and 4 from J; bases not matched to a gene: 11. This CDR3 comprises 15 residues.

The chain combines TRBV5-1 with TRBJ2-3; maybe TRBD2 (6 bases). Germline V gene data show CDR1 as SGHRS and CDR2 as YFSETQ. The CDR3 sequence is 16 residues long. V was trimmed by 3 bases and J by 3 bases, leaving 17 bases between them. CDR3 amino acids: CASSSLSGVLTDTQYF. Here the CDR3 DNA reads TGCGCCAGCAGCTCCCTATCGGGAGTGTTGACAGATACGCAGTATTTT.

This clonotype was recorded a few times. The chain carries TRBV6-1 and TRBJ1-3; 7 nucleotides agree with TRBD1. The V and J ends lost 5 bases and 3 bases, in that order; junction bases with no gene match: 4. The CDR3 is 14 amino acids. The germline CDR1 and CDR2 sequences are MNHNS and SASEGT. In DNA form, the CDR3 reads TGTGCCAGCAGTCCCGGGACAGTTGGAAACACCATATATTTT. It yields the protein CASSPGTVGNTIYF.

This clonotype was observed at least ten times. The rearrangement links TRBV6-1 to TRBJ2-2; TRBD1 is a possible D gene (5 bases). The CDR3 covers 13 residues. Trimming took off 7 bases at V and 4 bases at J, with 10 bases between the two ends. CDR1 MNHNS and CDR2 SASEGT come from the germline V gene. The CDR3: CASTPDSTGELFF. The CDR3 nucleotides read TGTGCCAGCACCCCCGACAGCACCGGGGAGCTGTTTTTT.

The chain recombines TRBV29-1 with TRBJ2-7, with 8 bases aligning to TRBD1. The CDR3 extends over 13 amino acids. CDR1 SQVTM and CDR2 ANQGSEA come from the germline V gene. Losses at the gene ends were 7 bases for V and 0 bases for J; bases not matched to a gene: 5. CDR3 loop: CSAADRGSYEQYF. The CDR3 region has the DNA TGCAGCGCTGCAGACAGGGGCTCCTACGAGCAGTACTTC.

The chain combines TRBV13 with TRBJ1-3; D remains unclear. Trimming shortened V by 0 bases and J by 8 bases, and 11 bases separated the two germline ends. Looked up from germline, CDR1 is PRHDT and CDR2 is FYEKMQ (reference sequence). CDR3 length: 14 residues. CDR3 nucleotide sequence: TGTGCCAGCAGCTTAGGATGGAGCGATTACACCATATATTTT. It translates to CASSLGWSDYTIYF.

The CDR3 nucleotides read TGTGCCAGCAGTGAGCAGGAGTTCTCCTACGAGCAGTACTTC. It is translated as CASSEQEFSYEQYF. The chain links TRBV6-1 to TRBJ2-7; D is unclear. Trimming cost V 3 bases and J 0 bases, with 9 bases left between them. The CDR3 is 14 amino acids. Germline CDR1 reads MNHNS; CDR2 reads SASEGT.

This clonotype was found many times. The CDR3 sequence: CASSRTGHLNYGYTF. The CDR3, as DNA: TGCGCCAGCAGCAGAACGGGACACCTAAACTATGGCTACACCTTC. This chain joins TRBV5-1 and TRBJ1-2, with a possible D match to TRBD1 (6 bases). From germline, CDR1 is SGHRS and CDR2 YFSETQ. CDR3 length: 15 amino acids. Trimming removed 4 bases at V and 2 bases at J, with 15 bases between.

This clonotype was seen repeatedly, ten times or more. V and J are TRBV29-1 and TRBJ2-2; 8 bases agree with TRBD1. Per germline, CDR1 SQVTM and CDR2 ANQGSEA. The CDR3 totals 15 residues. After removal of 4 bases from V and 1 base from J, the junction contained 5 bases not matched to a gene. CDR3 coding DNA: TGCAGCGTTGCGCCCGGGACAGGGAACACCGGGGAGCTGTTTTTT. It translates to CSVAPGTGNTGELFF.

This clonotype has at least ten counts. The V gene is TRBV7-2, the J gene TRBJ2-5; D gene unclear. V was pared by 3 bases and J by 1 base, with 6 bases between. There are 13 residues in the CDR3. The germline CDR1 and CDR2 sequences are SGHTA and FQGNSA. CDR3 DNA sequence: TGTGCCAGCAGCTTCGCCCCCCAAGAGACCCAGTACTTC. Translation: CASSFAPQETQYF.

The V call is TRBV6-5, the J call TRBJ2-7; no reliable D call. The CDR3 has 15 residues. Germline V gene sequence: CDR1 MNHEY, CDR2 SVGAGI. Trimming took off 0 bases at V and 9 bases at J, with 18 bases between the two ends. CDR3 DNA sequence: TGTGCCAGCAGTTACTCGAGGCTAGGTCCTATCGGGCAGTACTTC. Residues: CASSYSRLGPIGQYF.

This clonotype was detected ten times or more. J is TRBJ2-5 and V is TRBV18, with 8 bases aligning to TRBD1. The germline V gene has CDR1 KGHSH and CDR2 LQKENI. J was trimmed by 3 bases and V by 2 bases; bases with no gene match: 2. This CDR3 contains 14 residues. CDR3 nucleotides: TGTGCCAGCTCACCAGTGACAGGGGAAGAGACCCAGTACTTC. Residues: CASSPVTGEETQYF.

The sample holds many counts of this clonotype. This chain uses TRBV9 with TRBJ1-2; no firm D call. Germline V lookup: CDR1 SGDLS, CDR2 YYNGEE. The CDR3 loop spans 16 amino acids. The V end lost 3 bases, the J end lost 2 bases, and 17 bases lay between the germline ends. CDR3 protein: CASSGGLIGPNYGYTF. The CDR3 nucleotides read TGTGCCAGCAGCGGGGGTCTAATTGGCCCAAACTATGGCTACACCTTC.

For this clonotype: A junction boundary mismatches the germline segment, possibly from a read error. J is TRBJ2-7 and V is TRBV29-1; the match to TRBD2 covers 7 bases. Germline loops: CDR1 SQVTM, CDR2 ANQGSEA. CDR3 length: 14 amino acids. CDR3 coding DNA: TGCAGCGTTGTGGGAGGGAATCCATCCTACGATCAGTACTTC. This encodes CSVVGGNPSYDQYF.

In the case of this clonotype: Sequence at one end of the junction differs from germline and may be a read error. The chain carries TRBV2 and TRBJ2-4; no firm D call. The CDR3 length is 14 residues. Per germline, CDR1 SNHLY and CDR2 FYNNEI. In DNA, the CDR3 is TGTGCCAGCAGTGCCCTGAAAGGCAAAAACATTAAGTACTTC. Protein product: CASSALKGKNIKYF.

Worth noting for this clonotype: The junction departs from germline at one end; a sequencing error may be responsible. The chain couples TRBV5-1 to TRBJ2-5; perhaps TRBD2 as D (6 bases). CDR1 is SGHRS and CDR2 is YFSETQ in the germline V gene. This CDR3 has 14 amino acids. CDR3 nucleotides: TGCGCCATCAGCTCCCTTCGTAGCGGCGAGACCCAGTACTTC. Translation gives CAISSLRSGETQYF.